Listed below are T cell receptor beta chains from one sample, sequenced in a study of PD-1 blockade in classical Hodgkin lymphoma. Sequencing was performed with immunoSEQ multiplex PCR; in TCRdb, only in-frame clones are kept and a portion is missing. The repertoire holds 25,000 to 30,000 clones, with approximately 67% as singletons. The starting material was peripheral blood mononuclear cells (PBMCs), obtained before the second cycle of nivolumab. These receptors all stem from a human donor with classical Hodgkin lymphoma. Each CDR3 is given with its conserved first and last residue. A D gene is named only where the DNA matches it firmly. The listing skips clone size in some rows; elsewhere it reads once, few, many or a size class.

j_call: TRBJ1-3
clone_size: -
d_call: -
v_call: TRBV18
cdr3_nt: TGTGCCAGCTCACCACACATGATCAGGGACTCTGGAAACACCATATATTTT
cdr3_aa: CASSPHMIRDSGNTIYF

j_call: TRBJ2-5
clone_size: -
d_call: TRBD2
v_call: TRBV27
cdr3_nt: TGTGCCAGCACTTCTAGCGGGAGGCCACAGAGGAAGACCCAGTACTTC
cdr3_aa: CASTSSGRPQRKTQYF

j_call: TRBJ1-1
clone_size: -
d_call: -
v_call: TRBV4-3
cdr3_nt: TGCGCCAGCAGCCCGCTCGGGGGAGGGGCTGCTGAAGCTTTCTTT
cdr3_aa: CASSPLGGGAAEAFF

j_call: TRBJ1-2
clone_size: -
d_call: -
v_call: TRBV10-2
cdr3_nt: TGCGCCAGCAGCCACGAGGCCGCGGGGGCGTATGGCTACACCTTC
cdr3_aa: CASSHEAAGAYGYTF

j_call: TRBJ2-1
clone_size: -
d_call: -
v_call: TRBV27
cdr3_nt: TGTGCCAGCAGTTTAGAAACTCCCAGGGGATCCTCCTACAATGAGCAGTTCTTC
cdr3_aa: CASSLETPRGSSYNEQFF

j_call: TRBJ1-6
clone_size: few
d_call: -
v_call: TRBV28
cdr3_nt: TGTGCCAGCAGTATCCCCCAGTATAATTCACCCCTCCACTTT
cdr3_aa: CASSIPQYNSPLHF

j_call: TRBJ2-3
clone_size: few
d_call: TRBD2
v_call: TRBV6-6
cdr3_nt: TGTGCCAGCAGTTACCTTGGGACTAGCGGTAATACGCAGTATTTT
cdr3_aa: CASSYLGTSGNTQYF

j_call: TRBJ2-5
clone_size: -
d_call: TRBD1
v_call: TRBV19
cdr3_nt: TGTGCCAGTAGCCCATCGGACAGGGATGGAGAGACCCAGTACTTC
cdr3_aa: CASSPSDRDGETQYF

j_call: TRBJ2-7
clone_size: once
d_call: -
v_call: TRBV5-8
cdr3_nt: TGTGCCAGCAGCTTGCGGAGGGCAGGGGCCTACGAGCAGTACTTC
cdr3_aa: CASSLRRAGAYEQYF

j_call: TRBJ2-3
clone_size: once
d_call: TRBD2
v_call: TRBV11-2
cdr3_nt: TGTGCCAGCAGCTGGAGTTGGACTAGTCTGGATACGCAGTATTTT
cdr3_aa: CASSWSWTSLDTQYF

j_call: TRBJ2-1
clone_size: few
d_call: TRBD1
v_call: TRBV5-4
cdr3_nt: TGTGCCAGCAGTCCCGGGGGACAGGGGTTAAATGAGCAGTTCTTC
cdr3_aa: CASSPGGQGLNEQFF

j_call: TRBJ2-7
clone_size: -
d_call: TRBD2
v_call: TRBV11-1
cdr3_nt: TGTGCCAGCAGCTTAGGCCTAGCGGCGTACGAGCAGTACTTC
cdr3_aa: CASSLGLAAYEQYF

j_call: TRBJ2-3
clone_size: -
d_call: -
v_call: TRBV28
cdr3_nt: TGTGCCAGCAGTTTATGGGGGGATGGAGGCACAGATACGCAGTATTTT
cdr3_aa: CASSLWGDGGTDTQYF

j_call: TRBJ2-7
clone_size: -
d_call: TRBD2
v_call: TRBV9
cdr3_nt: TGTGCCAGCAGCGCCTCGAGGACTAGCATCTACGAGCAGTACTTC
cdr3_aa: CASSASRTSIYEQYF

j_call: TRBJ1-4
clone_size: -
d_call: -
v_call: TRBV27
cdr3_nt: TGTGCCAGCAGTACCAACAGGGTAGGGGAAAAACTGTTTTTT
cdr3_aa: CASSTNRVGEKLFF

j_call: TRBJ2-1
clone_size: few
d_call: TRBD2
v_call: TRBV6-5
cdr3_nt: TGTGCCAGCAGTCCCTCCGGGACTAGCCTGTTCTTC
cdr3_aa: CASSPSGTSLFF

j_call: TRBJ2-2
clone_size: -
d_call: -
v_call: TRBV28
cdr3_nt: TGTGCCAGCAGCTTCCTTTACACCGGGGAGCTGTTTTTT
cdr3_aa: CASSFLYTGELFF

j_call: TRBJ2-7
clone_size: -
d_call: -
v_call: TRBV7-2
cdr3_nt: TGTGCCAGCAGCTTAGCGCGGGGATACGAGCAGTACTTC
cdr3_aa: CASSLARGYEQYF